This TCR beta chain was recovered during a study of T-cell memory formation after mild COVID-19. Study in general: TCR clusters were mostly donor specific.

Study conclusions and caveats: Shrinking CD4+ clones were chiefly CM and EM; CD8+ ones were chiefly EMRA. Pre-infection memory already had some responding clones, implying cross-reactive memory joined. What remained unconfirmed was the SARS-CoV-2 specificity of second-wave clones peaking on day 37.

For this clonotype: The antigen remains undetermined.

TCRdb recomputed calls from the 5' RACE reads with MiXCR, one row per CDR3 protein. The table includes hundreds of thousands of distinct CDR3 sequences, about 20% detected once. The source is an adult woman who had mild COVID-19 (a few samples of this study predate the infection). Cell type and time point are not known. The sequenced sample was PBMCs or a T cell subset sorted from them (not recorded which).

CDR3 coding DNA: TGCAGCGTCATAACAGGGACCACTGAAGCTTTCTTT. It specifies CSVITGTTEAFF. The V and J genes are TRBV29-1 and TRBJ1-1; D is possibly TRBD1 (6 bases). Per germline, CDR1 SQVTM and CDR2 ANQGSEA. The CDR3 length is 12 residues. The germline V and J ends were trimmed by 6 bases and 4 bases, with 12 bases remaining between them.